The source of this T cell receptor beta chain is a study of CD8+CD57+ T cells in acquired aplastic anemia. Regarding this clonotype: Its cognate antigen is unknown.

The germline gives CDR1 SQVTM, CDR2 ANQGSEA. The CDR3 spans 15 residues. Trimming removed 4 bases at V and 4 bases at J, with 17 bases between. TCR beta VDJ combinations and CDR3 sequences were profiled from genomic DNA. TCRdb reprocessed the reads with MiXCR, giving one entry per CDR3 protein. This sample has around 51,000 distinct CDR3 sequences, with roughly 69% found just once. Study results and caveats: About 27 CD8+ CDR3 sequences were shared between patients and controls.

The sequence derives from a human donor in good health, serving as a control. V usage is TRBV29-1 and J usage is TRBJ2-1; possibly TRBD1 or TRBD2 for D (7 bases each). Sample: sorted CD4+, CD8+, or CD8+CD57+ T cells (not recorded which) from PBMCs. CDR3 sequence reads: CSVASGGGNYNEQFF. The CDR3, as DNA: TGCAGCGTTGCATCAGGGGGGGGAAATTACAATGAGCAGTTCTTC.